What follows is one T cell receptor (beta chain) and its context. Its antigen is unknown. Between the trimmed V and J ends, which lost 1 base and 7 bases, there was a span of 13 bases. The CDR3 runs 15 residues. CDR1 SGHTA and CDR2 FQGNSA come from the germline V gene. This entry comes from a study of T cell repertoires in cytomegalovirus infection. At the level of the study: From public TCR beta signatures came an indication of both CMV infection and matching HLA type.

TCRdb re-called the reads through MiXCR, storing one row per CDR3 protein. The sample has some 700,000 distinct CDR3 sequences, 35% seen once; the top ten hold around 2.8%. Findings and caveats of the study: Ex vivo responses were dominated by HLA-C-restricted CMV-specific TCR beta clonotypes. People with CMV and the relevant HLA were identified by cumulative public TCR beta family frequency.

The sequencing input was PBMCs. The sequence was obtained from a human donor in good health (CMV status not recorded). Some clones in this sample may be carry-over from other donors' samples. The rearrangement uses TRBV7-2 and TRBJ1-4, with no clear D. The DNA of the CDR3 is TGTGCCAGCAGCTTAGGGTCTTTAGGCGGTGAAAAACTGTTTTTT. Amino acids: CASSLGSLGGEKLFF.